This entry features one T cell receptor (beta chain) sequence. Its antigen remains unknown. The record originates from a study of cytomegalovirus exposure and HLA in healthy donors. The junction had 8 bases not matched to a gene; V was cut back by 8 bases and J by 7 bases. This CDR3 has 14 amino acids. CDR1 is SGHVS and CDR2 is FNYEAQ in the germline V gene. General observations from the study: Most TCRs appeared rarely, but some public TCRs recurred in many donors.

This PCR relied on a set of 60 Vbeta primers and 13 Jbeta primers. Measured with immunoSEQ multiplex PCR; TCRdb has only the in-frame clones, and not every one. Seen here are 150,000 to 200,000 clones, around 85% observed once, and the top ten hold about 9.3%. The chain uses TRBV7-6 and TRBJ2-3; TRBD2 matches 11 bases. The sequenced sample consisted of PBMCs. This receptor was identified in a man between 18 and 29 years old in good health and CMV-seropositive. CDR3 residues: CASGSPSGGYTQYF. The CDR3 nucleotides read TGTGCCAGCGGCTCCCCTAGCGGGGGGTATACGCAGTATTTT. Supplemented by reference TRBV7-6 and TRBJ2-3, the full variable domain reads GAGVSQSPRYKVTKRGQDVALRCDPISGHVSLYWYRQALGQGPEFLTYFNYEAQQDKSGLPNDRFSAERPEGSISTLTIQRTEQRDSAMYRCASGSPSGGYTQYFGPGTRLTVL.